Here is one T cell receptor beta chain with its context. In germline, CDR1 is SNHLY, CDR2 FYNNEI. CDR3 length: 12 amino acids. Trimming cost V 2 bases and J 9 bases, with 11 bases left between them. This entry is derived from a study of blood T cell repertoires in COVID-19. Assay: immunoSEQ multiplex PCR; the TCRdb copy retains only in-frame clones and omits some. The sample has over 200,000 clones; over 70% are singletons. Sequenced: peripheral blood. This TCR derives from an elderly man with acute or convalescent COVID-19. This chain connects TRBV2 to TRBJ2-7; no clear D. The CDR3 nucleotides read TGTGCCAGCAGTGAATTCCAACGCGCGCAGTACTTC. Encoded protein: CASSEFQRAQYF.